The 30 T cell receptor beta chains reported below all come from one sample, sequenced in a study of beta chain features in type 1 diabetes. General study points: Within each of all four CD4+ subsets, Type 1 diabetes patients had TCRB CDR3s that were moderately but significantly shorter.

The entirety of the isolated RNA underwent reverse transcription, so expressed TCRB transcripts were sequenced. Here immunoSEQ multiplex PCR was the method, and the copy in TCRdb shows in-frame clones only, minus some. The sample gives nearly 350,000 clones, 7% to 10% of which show up once; roughly 0.99% is in the top ten. These TCRs' antigens remain unknown. Sequencing used central memory CD4+ T cells from blood. These receptors all come from a man aged 25 to 40 with type 1 diabetes.

This clone has a handful of counts. This chain uses TRBV4-3 with TRBJ1-4, with D perhaps TRBD1 (5 bases). CDR1 and CDR2 from the germline V gene are LGHNA and YSLEER. Trimming shortened V by 4 bases and J by 7 bases, and 16 bases separated the two germline ends. The CDR3 extends over 15 amino acids. For the CDR3, the DNA is TGCGCCAGCAGCCGGGGCGAAGGCGTCAGTGAAAAACTGTTTTTT. It yields the protein CASSRGEGVSEKLFF.

This clone has a count of ten or more. This chain connects TRBV29-1 to TRBJ1-5, with 7 bases matching TRBD1. The CDR3 is made up of 13 amino acids. Germline CDR1 and CDR2: SQVTM and ANQGSEA. After removal of 5 bases from V and 4 bases from J, the junction contained 5 bases not matched to a gene. The CDR3 DNA sequence: TGCAGCGTTCGACAGGGCGAGAATCAGCCCCAGCATTTT. Its translation: CSVRQGENQPQHF.

Only a few counts were recorded for this clone. The gene calls are TRBV7-2 and TRBJ1-5, with TRBD1 as a possible D gene (6 bases). Germline values: CDR1 SGHTA, CDR2 FQGNSA. CDR3 length: 14 residues. The V and J ends lost 3 bases and 10 bases respectively, with 16 bases between them. CDR3 in DNA: TGTGCCAGCAGCTTTACAGGGCCCTCGGAACCCCAGCATTTT. Translation gives CASSFTGPSEPQHF.

The chain is built from TRBV4-1 and TRBJ1-5; 7 bases are shared with TRBD1. The V gene's germline CDR1 is MGHRA and CDR2 YSYEKL. This CDR3 is built from 17 residues. V shed 1 base and J 0 bases; nucleotides not matched to a gene: 6. CDR3 bases: TGCGCCAGCAGCCAAGGAGGACAGGAGTATAGCAATCAGCCCCAGCATTTT. This sequence encodes CASSQGGQEYSNQPQHF.

This clone has a handful of counts. The chain is built from TRBV5-4 and TRBJ2-5; D gene uncertain. Trimming took 0 bases from V and 1 from J, leaving 7 bases between them. The CDR3 sequence is 14 residues long. Germline CDR1 and CDR2: SGHNT and YYREEE (reference sequence). In DNA form, the CDR3 reads TGTGCCAGCAGCTTGGCTGGTACCCAAGAGACCCAGTACTTC. This sequence encodes CASSLAGTQETQYF.

CDR3 DNA: TGTGCCAGCAGCTTTCAGGGGTCCTATGGCTACACCTTC. Translating it yields CASSFQGSYGYTF. The gene calls are TRBV6-5 and TRBJ1-2, with D maybe TRBD1 (6 bases). V lost 6 bases to trimming and J lost 4 bases, with 12 bases between them. Germline CDR1 is MNHEY and CDR2 is SVGAGI. The CDR3 spans 13 residues.

V gene TRBV6-6 combines with J gene TRBJ2-1; TRBD2 agrees at 9 bases. The CDR3 has 15 amino acids. Unmatched junction bases numbered 3, after V lost 2 bases and J lost 4 bases. Germline V gene sequence: CDR1 MNHNY, CDR2 SVGAGI (reference sequence). The CDR3 coding sequence is TGTGCCAGCAGTTACCAGGCGGGGGGGTACAATGAGCAGTTCTTC. Translated, it gives CASSYQAGGYNEQFF.

This clone was observed a handful of times. This chain uses TRBV29-1 with TRBJ2-5; D is unresolved. The closer fit of TRBJ2-7 to the DNA end suggests the J call may be wrong. The CDR3 covers 12 residues. Germline CDR1 SQVTM, CDR2 ANQGSEA. The CDR3 nucleotides read TGCAGCGTTGAAGAGCCCCCAACCGAGCAGTACTTC. Residues: CSVEEPPTEQYF.

The genes are TRBV27 and TRBJ1-5; a weak D match, TRBD1 (6 bases). Germline V gene data show CDR1 as MNHEY and CDR2 as SMNVEV (reference sequence). This CDR3 comprises 13 residues. With 4 bases removed from V and 8 bases from J, the gap between germline ends came to 12 bases. CDR3 DNA: TGTGCCAGCAGTTACACCTACAGGGAGCCCCAGCATTTT. Its protein product is CASSYTYREPQHF.

A few counts support this clone. The chain joins TRBV4-1 to TRBJ1-1; perhaps TRBD1 as D (5 bases). This CDR3 contains 16 residues. Germline CDR1 MGHRA, CDR2 YSYEKL. Trimming left V 0 bases short and J 1 base short, with 12 bases between. The CDR3 DNA is TGCGCCAGCAGCCAAGAAATCAGGGCCAGGAACACTGAAGCTTTCTTT. Residues: CASSQEIRARNTEAFF.

DNA of the CDR3: TGTGCCAGCAGCTTAGGGCATAACTATGGCTACACCTTC. Translated: CASSLGHNYGYTF. The chain combines TRBV7-9 with TRBJ1-2; D unclear. The V gene's germline CDR1 is SEHNR and CDR2 FQNEAQ (reference sequence). The V end lost 1 base, the J end lost 1 base, and 4 bases lay between the germline ends. CDR3 length: 13 amino acids.

This clone was counted between two and nine times. The J gene is TRBJ1-5, the V gene TRBV19; D perhaps matches TRBD1 (5 bases). CDR3 length: 14 residues. Trimming left V 3 bases short and J 6 bases short, with 12 bases between. Germline V CDR1 and CDR2: LNHDA, SQIVND (reference sequence). The chain's CDR3 is CASSIHGQGQPQHF. The CDR3 region has the DNA TGTGCCAGTAGTATTCATGGGCAGGGTCAGCCCCAGCATTTT. The full variable domain, rest sourced from reference TRBV19 and TRBJ1-5, is DGGITQSPKYLFRKEGQNVTLSCEQNLNHDAMYWYRQDPGQGLRLIYYSQIVNDFQKGDIAEGYSVSREKKESFPLTVTSAQKNPTAFYLCASSIHGQGQPQHFGDGTRLSIL.

Only a few counts were recorded for this clone. CDR3 sequence (DNA): TGTGCCAGTAGTGGCGGGGGGGCCTCGTCAATGGATACGCAGTATTTT. Translated, it gives CASSGGGASSMDTQYF. V usage is TRBV19 and J usage is TRBJ2-3; 9 bases are shared with TRBD2. Per the germline V gene, CDR1 is LNHDA and CDR2 is SQIVND (reference sequence). This CDR3 spans 16 amino acids. Germline trimming cut 5 bases from V and 6 bases from J; bases unmatched to any gene: 12.

This clone was seen a handful of times. The chain has TRBV10-3 and TRBJ1-1, with 12 bases that match TRBD1. The CDR3 sequence is 17 residues long. Per germline, CDR1 ENHRY and CDR2 SYGVKD. V dropped 6 bases and J dropped 7; count of bases not matched to a gene: 15. The CDR3 is CAIRNQEPGQGAVEAFF. The DNA of the CDR3 is TGTGCCATCAGAAACCAGGAACCGGGACAGGGGGCGGTTGAAGCTTTCTTT.

This clone was observed a few times. The chain joins TRBV9 to TRBJ1-2; 7 bases map to TRBD1. The CDR3 loop spans 16 amino acids. The V segment lost 0 bases and the J segment 6 bases; nucleotides outside the gene matches: 11. Germline-derived CDR1 and CDR2 are SGDLS and YYNGEE. The CDR3 protein is CASSVDEFGTVDGYTF. CDR3 coding DNA: TGTGCCAGCAGCGTAGACGAGTTTGGGACAGTCGATGGCTACACCTTC.

The chain recombines TRBV18 with TRBJ1-1, with D tentatively TRBD1 (5 bases). This CDR3 region has 14 residues. The V and J ends lost 3 bases and 5 bases respectively, with 13 bases between them. Looked up from germline, CDR1 is KGHSH and CDR2 is LQKENI. CDR3 residues: CASSPTQGATEAFF. The CDR3 DNA reads TGTGCCAGCTCACCCACCCAAGGGGCTACTGAAGCTTTCTTT. The full variable domain, with the rest looked up from reference TRBV18 and TRBJ1-1, is NAGVMQNPRHLVRRRGQEARLRCSPMKGHSHVYWYRQLPEEGLKFMVYLQKENIIDESGMPKERFSAEFPKEGPSILRIQQVVRGDSAAYFCASSPTQGATEAFFGQGTRLTVV.

The chain employs TRBV29-1 and TRBJ2-5, with a weak D call TRBD2 (6 bases). Germline-derived CDR1 and CDR2 are SQVTM and ANQGSEA. V was clipped by 4 bases and J by 2 bases, with 14 bases between them. The CDR3 spans 14 residues. The DNA of the CDR3 is TGCAGCGTTGGGGGCGGGGTCCCTCAAGAGACCCAGTACTTC. Translation: CSVGGGVPQETQYF.

This chain joins TRBV2 and TRBJ2-3, with a tentative D call TRBD2 (5 bases). V was clipped by 0 bases and J by 2 bases, with 6 bases between them. This CDR3 contains 14 residues. Looked up from germline, CDR1 is SNHLY and CDR2 is FYNNEI. In nucleotides, the CDR3 is TGTGCCAGCAGTGAAGCGCGGGCCACAGATACGCAGTATTTT. Its translation: CASSEARATDTQYF.

This chain connects TRBV27 to TRBJ2-1; D remains unclear. The CDR3 spans 14 residues. Per germline, CDR1 MNHEY and CDR2 SMNVEV (reference sequence). Trimming left V 5 bases short and J 4 bases short, with 12 bases between. Written as DNA, the CDR3 is TGTGCCAGCAGTCCTACAACGTGGTACAATGAGCAGTTCTTC. This codes for CASSPTTWYNEQFF.

This clone was picked up a small number of times. This chain connects TRBV10-3 to TRBJ1-6; D call uncertain. The CDR3 runs 13 residues. Trimming took off 5 bases at V and 9 bases at J, with 11 bases between the two ends. Germline assignment: CDR1 ENHRY and CDR2 SYGVKD. The CDR3 DNA is TGTGCCATCAGTTTGGAAGTCCGTTCACCCCTCCACTTT. Its translation: CAISLEVRSPLHF.

The J gene is TRBJ2-2, the V gene TRBV5-1, with D perhaps matching TRBD1 or TRBD2 (5 bases each). Germline V CDR1 and CDR2: SGHRS, YFSETQ. The CDR3 length is 17 residues. V dropped 2 bases and J dropped 10 bases, with 24 bases sitting between them. The DNA of the CDR3 is TGCGCCAGCAGCTTATTAGCCCCCGGGGCGGTGGTGGAGGAGCTGTTTTTT. This sequence encodes CASSLLAPGAVVEELFF.

This clone was detected only a few times. The chain employs TRBV5-8 and TRBJ1-2, with 7 bases that match TRBD1. V lost 4 bases to trimming and J lost 5 bases; unmatched junction nucleotides: 11. The CDR3 runs to 15 residues. Germline CDR1 is SGHTS and CDR2 is YDEGEE. In DNA form, the CDR3 reads TGTGCCAGCAGCCCCCGAGGGGGACAGACTTATGGCTACACCTTC. It encodes CASSPRGGQTYGYTF.

CDR3 in DNA: TGTGCCAGCAGCCGGACCTTTTCGGGGGGCTACACCTTC. Its protein product is CASSRTFSGGYTF. The rearrangement links TRBV5-5 to TRBJ1-2; no clear D gene. The germline gives CDR1 SGHKS, CDR2 YYEKEE (reference sequence). The CDR3 runs 13 residues. The V and J ends lost 4 bases and 8 bases respectively, with 15 bases between them.

The chain combines TRBV4-3 with TRBJ2-7; TRBD2 matches 10 bases. The length of the CDR3 is 17 residues. From germline, CDR1 is LGHNA and CDR2 YSLEER. V gave up 3 bases and J gave up 0 bases; unmatched junction bases: 8. CDR3 residues: CASSQGYSGGSSYEQYF. DNA for the CDR3: TGCGCCAGCAGCCAGGGGTATAGCGGGGGGAGCTCCTACGAGCAGTACTTC.

In DNA, the CDR3 is TGCAGCGTTTCAGAAACAGGGGTTGGAGATACGCAGTATTTT. Translated: CSVSETGVGDTQYF. The chain is built from TRBV29-1 and TRBJ2-3; 7 positions agree with TRBD1. J gave up 5 bases and V 5 bases, and 10 bases lay outside the gene matches. CDR1 is SQVTM, CDR2 ANQGSEA, per germline. The CDR3 has 14 residues.

CDR3 coding DNA: TGTGCCAGCAGCATTACAGGGGGCTATACAGATACGCAGTATTTT. Translated, it gives CASSITGGYTDTQYF. The chain links TRBV5-4 to TRBJ2-3; 9 bases are shared with TRBD1. CDR3 length: 15 residues. Per the germline V gene, CDR1 is SGHNT and CDR2 is YYREEE (reference sequence). After removal of 4 bases from V and 3 bases from J, the junction contained 6 bases not matched to a gene. The entire variable domain, with the rest obtained from reference TRBV5-4 and TRBJ2-3, is as follows: ETGVTQSPTHLIKTRGQQVTLRCSSQSGHNTVSWYQQALGQGPQFIFQYYREEENGRGNFPPRFSGLQFPNYSSELNVNALELDDSALYLCASSITGGYTDTQYFGPGTRLTVL.

The genes are TRBV11-2 and TRBJ2-5; D might be TRBD2 (5 bases). Germline CDR1 and CDR2: SGHAT and FQNNGV. The V gene lost 3 bases and the J gene lost 7 bases, with 12 bases spanning the gap. The CDR3 is made up of 13 amino acids. The CDR3 DNA sequence: TGTGCCAGCAGCTTGGAGATACGGGGGACCCAGTACTTC. This codes for CASSLEIRGTQYF.

The rearrangement joins TRBV6-1 to TRBJ1-2; 9 bases fit TRBD1. This CDR3 has 13 residues. CDR1 and CDR2 (germline): MNHNS, SASEGT. V shed 4 bases and J 6 bases; nucleotides not matched to a gene: 3. CDR3 nucleotides: TGTGCCAGCAGTGTCACAGGGGGCGATGGCTACACCTTC. Protein: CASSVTGGDGYTF.

The genes are TRBV16 and TRBJ2-3; D not resolved. Germline V gene data show CDR1 as KGHSY and CDR2 as FQNENV. V was shortened by 0 bases and J by 0 bases, with 7 bases between the two germline ends. The CDR3 consists of 15 residues. The CDR3 spells CASSQSGGSTDTQYF. Written as DNA, the CDR3 is TGTGCCAGCAGCCAATCGGGCGGCAGCACAGATACGCAGTATTTT.

V and J are TRBV23-1 and TRBJ2-7; 9 bases fit TRBD2. TRBV23-1 is placed among ORFs of uncertain function. The CDR3 runs 15 residues. Trimming removed 4 bases from V and 4 bases from J; junction bases left unmatched: 8. The CDR3: CASSLGSGGLYEQYF. The CDR3 DNA reads TGCGCCAGCAGTCTCGGTAGCGGGGGCCTATACGAGCAGTACTTC.